This T cell receptor (beta chain) was sequenced in a study of Graves' ophthalmopathy and Graves' hyperthyroidism. Study-level background: The stable label applied to hyperthyroidism with no ophthalmopathy within 18 months of follow-up.

Between the trimmed V and J ends, which lost 2 bases and 0 bases, there was a span of 12 bases. The germline V gene encodes CDR1 SGHRS and CDR2 YFSETQ. The CDR3 totals 15 residues. In its sample, this clonotype was seen many times. Researchers took RNA transcripts and amplified TCR beta CDR3 regions from them. The workflow started with a first-round RT-PCR run with HTBI primers and then moved on to a second-round multiplex PCR. From the multiplex PCR reads, TCRdb called clonotypes with MiXCR, one entry per CDR3 protein. The profile covers around 1.1 million distinct CDR3 sequences, with roughly two fifths appearing a single time and 11% taken by the ten largest.

The origin of this receptor is an adult man with Graves' hyperthyroidism. The chain employs TRBV5-1 and TRBJ2-7; possibly TRBD1 or TRBD2 for D (5 bases each). Sequencing was done on a sample of peripheral blood or thyroid tissue (not recorded which). The CDR3 region has the DNA TGCGCCAGCAGCTTCGGGGCGTCGAGCTCCTACGAGCAGTACTTC. This sequence encodes CASSFGASSSYEQYF.